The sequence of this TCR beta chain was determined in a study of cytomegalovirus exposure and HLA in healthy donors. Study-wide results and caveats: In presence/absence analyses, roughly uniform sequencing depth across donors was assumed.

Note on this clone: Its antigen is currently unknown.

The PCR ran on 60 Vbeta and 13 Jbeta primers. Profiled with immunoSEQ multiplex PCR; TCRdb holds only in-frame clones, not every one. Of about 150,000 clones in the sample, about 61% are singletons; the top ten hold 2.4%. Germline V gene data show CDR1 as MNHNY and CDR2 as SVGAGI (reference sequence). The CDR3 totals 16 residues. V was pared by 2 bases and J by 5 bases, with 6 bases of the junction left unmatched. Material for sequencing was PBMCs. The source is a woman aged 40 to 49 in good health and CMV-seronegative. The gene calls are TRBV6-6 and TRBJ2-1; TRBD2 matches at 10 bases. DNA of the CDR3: TGTGCCAGCAGTTACCCTAGCGGGGGAAGAAACAATGAGCAGTTCTTC. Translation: CASSYPSGGRNNEQFF.